This T cell receptor (beta chain) is drawn from a study of breast tumors, draining lymph nodes, adjacent tissues. The lymph nodes were axillary draining lymph nodes from breast cancer patients. The V and J ends lost 6 bases and 7 bases, in that order; junction bases with no gene match: 4. Germline V gene sequence: CDR1 SGHRS, CDR2 YFSETQ. This CDR3 has 13 amino acids. TCRdb independently ran MiXCR on the multiplex PCR reads; one entry per CDR3 protein. The table records some 230,000 distinct CDR3 sequences, under 40% of them present only once. The specimen was axillary lymph node tissue. This chain uses TRBV5-1 with TRBJ1-6; 7 nucleotides line up with TRBD1. This clonotype was sampled from a female donor with breast cancer. Some clones in this sample may be carry-over from other donors' samples. As DNA, the CDR3 is TGCGCCAGCAAGGGGACAGCAAATTCACCCCTCCACTTT. Translated: CASKGTANSPLHF.